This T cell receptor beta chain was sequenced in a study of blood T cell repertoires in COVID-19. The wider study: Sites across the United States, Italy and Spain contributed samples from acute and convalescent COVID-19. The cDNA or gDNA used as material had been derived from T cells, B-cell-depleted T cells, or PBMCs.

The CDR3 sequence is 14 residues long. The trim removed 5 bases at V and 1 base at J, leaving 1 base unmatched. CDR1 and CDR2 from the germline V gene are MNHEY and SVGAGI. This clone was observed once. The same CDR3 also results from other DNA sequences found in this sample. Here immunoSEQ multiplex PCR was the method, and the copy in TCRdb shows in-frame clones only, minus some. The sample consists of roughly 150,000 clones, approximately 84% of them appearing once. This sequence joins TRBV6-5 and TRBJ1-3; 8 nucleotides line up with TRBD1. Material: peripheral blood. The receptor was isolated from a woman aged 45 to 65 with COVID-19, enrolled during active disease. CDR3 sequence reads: CASSRTGSGNTIYF. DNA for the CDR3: TGTGCCAGCAGTCGGACAGGGTCTGGAAACACCATATATTTT.